The present T cell receptor beta chain was sequenced within a study of tumor and adjacent non-tumor tissue in lung cancer. The overall study: Around 4.4 million productive TCRbeta reads were obtained per sample on average. Overall study findings and caveats: Higher tumor TCR diversity was associated with shorter survival. Tumor tissue had significantly higher TCR diversity than normal lung. Normal lung showed higher cumulative top 100 clone frequency than tumor.

RNA was extracted from bulk tissue without any cell sorting. A note on this clonotype: Its antigen remains unknown.

The CDR3 runs 14 residues. Germline assignment: CDR1 SGHNT and CDR2 YENEEA. Trimming pared 9 bases from V and 12 bases from J, leaving 23 bases between. A modified ARM-PCR protocol with three rounds of nested PCR amplified TCRbeta. MiXCR, applied by TCRdb to the multiplex PCR reads, yields one record per CDR3 protein. The sample contains around 99,000 distinct CDR3 sequences, 75% of which appear only once. The chain has TRBV11-3 and TRBJ1-4; tentative D call: TRBD1 (6 bases). The sequencing sample was made of lung tumor tissue. This sequence was found in a woman aged 60 to 75 with non-small cell lung cancer. For the CDR3, the DNA is TGTGCCAGGAGCCCGGAGGGGACAACCGAAGAACTGTTTTTT. This codes for CARSPEGTTEELFF. Full variable domain (remainder filled in from reference TRBV11-3 and TRBJ1-4): EAGVVQSPRYKIIEKKQPVAFWCNPISGHNTLYWYLQNLGQGPELLIRYENEEAVDDSQLPKDRFSAERLKGVDSTLKIQPAELGDSAVYLCARSPEGTTEELFFGSGTQLSVL.